These 13 T cell receptor beta chains originate from one sample sequenced in a study of T cell changes during pregnancy in multiple sclerosis. Profiled with immunoSEQ multiplex PCR; TCRdb holds only in-frame clones, not every one. Of over 40,000 clones in the sample, 88% are singletons; the top ten hold around 5.6%. Sequencing was performed on CD8+ T cells from peripheral blood mononuclear cells, taken after pregnancy. The source of these receptors is a female donor in good health, enrolled as a control in a pregnancy study.

This chain uses TRBV2 with TRBJ2-1; D might be TRBD1 (6 bases). V was clipped by 8 bases and J by 7 bases, with 12 bases between them. CDR3 size: 12 residues. CDR1 is SNHLY, CDR2 FYNNEI, per germline. The CDR3 nucleotides read TGTGCCAGCGAAGGGGGTGGGAATGAGCAGTTCTTC. It yields the protein CASEGGGNEQFF.

V is TRBV11-2 and J is TRBJ1-1, with unresolved D. The CDR3 sequence is 14 residues long. V shed 10 bases and J shed 1 base, with 16 bases lying between them. CDR1 is SGHAT, CDR2 FQNNGV, per germline. The CDR3 sequence: CATEGGPPNTEAFF. The CDR3 DNA reads as TGTGCCACCGAAGGAGGGCCACCGAACACTGAAGCTTTCTTT.

The chain uses TRBV29-1 and TRBJ2-5, with D maybe TRBD1 (5 bases). CDR1 and CDR2 (germline): SQVTM, ANQGSEA. V was clipped by 6 bases and J by 9 bases, with 11 bases between them. The CDR3 contains 10 residues. CDR3: CSVDRPAQYF. CDR3 nucleotides: TGCAGCGTCGACAGACCGGCCCAGTACTTC.

Details on this clone: The same CDR3 is also encoded by other DNA sequences in this sample. The gene calls are TRBV7-8 and TRBJ2-5; D is unresolved. This CDR3 is 12 amino acids long. From germline, CDR1 is SGHVS and CDR2 FQNEAQ. The V gene lost 1 base and the J gene lost 4 bases, with 4 bases spanning the gap. CDR3 sequence (DNA): TGTGCCAGCAGCTTAGGGGCAGAGACCCAGTACTTC. Translation gives CASSLGAETQYF.

This clone has a single count. The chain links TRBV7-9 to TRBJ1-2; no clear D gene. CDR1 is SEHNR, CDR2 FQNEAQ, per germline (reference sequence). This CDR3 has 13 residues. Trimming stripped 2 bases from V and 6 bases from J, with 10 bases between. CDR3 protein: CASSLRVHDGYTF. In DNA form, the CDR3 reads TGTGCCAGCAGCTTAAGAGTGCATGATGGCTACACCTTC.

This clone was counted only a few times. CDR3 sequence reads: CASSLNGGQTNTEAFF. The CDR3 region has the DNA TGTGCCAGCAGCTTAAACGGGGGGCAGACGAACACTGAAGCTTTCTTT. The rearrangement joins TRBV7-3 to TRBJ1-1; D perhaps matches TRBD1 (6 bases). This CDR3 contains 16 residues. The V end was cut by 1 base, the J end by 1 base, with 13 bases between. Germline CDR1 and CDR2: SGHTA and FQGTGA.

This chain uses TRBV27 with TRBJ1-5; no firm D call. The CDR3 spans 13 residues. Per the germline V gene, CDR1 is MNHEY and CDR2 is SMNVEV (reference sequence). The V end was cut by 4 bases, the J end by 0 bases, with 4 bases between. CDR3 bases: TGTGCCAGCAGTTCCTATAGCAATCAGCCCCAGCATTTT. Translation gives CASSSYSNQPQHF.

Written as DNA, the CDR3 is TGCGCCAGCAGCCAAGTGGAAGCCGCCATGGGCGAAAAACTGTTTTTT. This encodes CASSQVEAAMGEKLFF. The chain has TRBV4-3 and TRBJ1-4, with no clear D. The germline V gene encodes CDR1 LGHNA and CDR2 YSLEER. The CDR3 sequence is 16 residues long. Deletions cut 1 base from V and 8 bases from J, with 17 bases between.

The sample holds one count of this clone. This chain links TRBV27 with TRBJ2-1; 7 bases are shared with TRBD2. Losses at the gene ends were 5 bases for V and 8 bases for J; bases not matched to a gene: 12. Germline V gene sequence: CDR1 MNHEY, CDR2 SMNVEV (reference sequence). This CDR3 has 15 amino acids. The CDR3 nucleotides read TGTGCCAGCAGTAGCGGCGCGGGGGTAATCCATGAGCAGTTCTTC. This translates into CASSSGAGVIHEQFF.

In its sample, this clone was seen a few times. This chain connects TRBV7-9 to TRBJ2-7; perhaps TRBD1 as D (6 bases). The CDR3 loop spans 13 amino acids. Germline CDR1 SEHNR, CDR2 FQNEAQ (reference sequence). The ends were cut back, 6 bases at V and 2 bases at J, with 11 bases in the middle. In DNA form, the CDR3 reads TGTGCCAGCAGGTGGGACAACCCCTACGAGCAGTACTTC. The encoded protein is CASRWDNPYEQYF.

The chain couples TRBV5-4 to TRBJ1-2; 9 nucleotides agree with TRBD1. Germline CDR1 SGHNT, CDR2 YYREEE (reference sequence). Germline trimming cut 3 bases from V and 2 bases from J; bases unmatched to any gene: 8. This CDR3 comprises 16 residues. CDR3 sequence: CASSYRGPTFNYGYTF. The CDR3 DNA reads TGTGCCAGCAGCTACAGGGGGCCCACTTTCAACTATGGCTACACCTTC.

The J gene is TRBJ2-7, the V gene TRBV29-1; possibly TRBD1 for D (5 bases). Trimming pared 8 bases from V and 6 bases from J, leaving 20 bases between. CDR1 is SQVTM and CDR2 is ANQGSEA in the germline V gene. CDR3 size: 13 residues. CDR3: CSLMTGREGEQYF. The CDR3 bases are TGCAGCCTCATGACGGGCAGGGAAGGCGAGCAGTACTTC.

This clone was detected only a few times. This chain uses TRBV30 with TRBJ1-1, with no clear D. This CDR3 region has 12 residues. Looked up from germline, CDR1 is GTSNPN and CDR2 is SVGIG (reference sequence). Deletions cut 5 bases from V and 3 bases from J, with 10 bases between. CDR3 loop: CAWGGGDTEAFF. DNA of the CDR3: TGTGCCTGGGGTGGAGGTGACACTGAAGCTTTCTTT.